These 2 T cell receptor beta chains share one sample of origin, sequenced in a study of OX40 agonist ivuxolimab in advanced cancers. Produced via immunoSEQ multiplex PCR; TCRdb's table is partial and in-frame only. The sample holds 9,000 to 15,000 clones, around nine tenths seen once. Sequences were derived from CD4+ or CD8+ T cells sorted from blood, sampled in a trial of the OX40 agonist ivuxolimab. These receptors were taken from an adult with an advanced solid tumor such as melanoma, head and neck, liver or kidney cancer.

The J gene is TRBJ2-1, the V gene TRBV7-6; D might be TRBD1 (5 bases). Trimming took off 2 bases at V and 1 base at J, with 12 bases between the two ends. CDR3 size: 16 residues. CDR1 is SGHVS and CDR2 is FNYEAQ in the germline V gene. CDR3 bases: TGTGCCAGCAGCTTACAGGGAATGGGTTCCTACAATGAGCAGTTCTTC. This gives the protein CASSLQGMGSYNEQFF.

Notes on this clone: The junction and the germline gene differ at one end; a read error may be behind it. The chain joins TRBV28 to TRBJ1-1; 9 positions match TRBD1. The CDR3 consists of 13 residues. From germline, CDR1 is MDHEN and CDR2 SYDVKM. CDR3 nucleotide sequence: TGTACCAGCAGACGGACAGGGGTTACTGAAGCTTTCTTT. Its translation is CTSRRTGVTEAFF.